The 31 T cell receptor beta chains given below trace back to one sample, sequenced in a study of cytomegalovirus exposure and HLA in healthy donors. Here immunoSEQ multiplex PCR was the method, and the copy in TCRdb shows in-frame clones only, minus some. Here the sample spans tens of thousands of clones, about 96% being singletons. The sample consisted of PBMCs. The receptor source for this set is a man between 18 and 29 years old in good health and CMV-seronegative.

The chain couples TRBV27 to TRBJ2-1, with a weak D call TRBD2 (5 bases). V lost 5 bases, J lost 9 bases, and 20 bases lay in between. CDR1 and CDR2 (germline): MNHEY, SMNVEV (reference sequence). The CDR3 sequence is 15 residues long. In nucleotides, the CDR3 is TGTGCCAGCAGTCTTCGAGACTACACGCTGGGTGAGCAGTTCTTC. It is translated as CASSLRDYTLGEQFF.

This rearrangement joins TRBV19 to TRBJ2-1; D might be TRBD2 (5 bases). CDR3 length: 17 amino acids. The germline V gene has CDR1 LNHDA and CDR2 SQIVND (reference sequence). Between the trimmed V and J ends, which lost 0 bases and 3 bases, there was a span of 15 bases. The CDR3 region is CASSIDGRKTYYNEQFF. The CDR3 bases are TGTGCCAGTAGTATAGATGGGAGAAAAACTTACTACAATGAGCAGTTCTTC.

The V gene is TRBV6-1, the J gene TRBJ1-1, with unresolved D. CDR3 length equals 12 residues. Trimming pared 6 bases from V and 4 bases from J, leaving 9 bases between. In germline, CDR1 is MNHNS, CDR2 SASEGT. The CDR3 nucleotides read TGTGCCAGCAGGGCCTTAGCCACTGAAGCTTTCTTT. Amino acids: CASRALATEAFF.

This sequence joins TRBV21-1 and TRBJ1-4. TRBV21-1 is listed as a pseudogene. CDR3 length: 15 amino acids. The CDR3 protein is CASSKKEGPNEKLFF. In nucleotides, the CDR3 is TGTGCCAGCAGCAAAAAGGAGGGTCCCAATGAAAAACTGTTTTTT.

In nucleotides, the CDR3 is TGTGCCAGCAGCTTATTTACAGGGGACACCGGGGAGCTGTTTTTT. This translates into CASSLFTGDTGELFF. The V gene is TRBV7-6, the J gene TRBJ2-2, with 7 bases lining up with TRBD1. Germline V lookup: CDR1 SGHVS, CDR2 FNYEAQ. Trimming at V came to 2 bases and at J to 3 bases, leaving 3 bases not matched to a gene. The CDR3 is 15 residues long.

This chain connects TRBV6-5 to TRBJ2-2, with D unclear. Germline V gene sequence: CDR1 MNHEY, CDR2 SVGAGI. V was shortened by 4 bases and J by 7 bases, with 10 bases between the two germline ends. The CDR3 spans 13 residues. CDR3 region: CASSLSGGGELFF. The CDR3 nucleotides read TGTGCCAGCAGTTTATCTGGCGGCGGGGAGCTGTTTTTT.

The V gene is TRBV7-2, the J gene TRBJ1-4; D not certain. Germline V gene data show CDR1 as SGHTA and CDR2 as FQGNSA. There are 12 residues in the CDR3. Trimming shortened V by 5 bases and J by 5 bases, and 6 bases separated the two germline ends. The chain's CDR3 is CASSRENEKLFF. The DNA for the CDR3 is TGTGCCAGCAGCCGCGAGAATGAAAAACTGTTTTTT.

Notes on this clone: One junction end disagrees with the germline gene, perhaps due to a read error. The V and J genes are TRBV28 and TRBJ2-7, with 7 bases that match TRBD1. CDR1 and CDR2 (germline): MDHEN, SYDVKM. There are 12 residues in the CDR3. CDR3 coding DNA: TGTGCCAGCAGTTTAAATCGGGACAGTAGAAACTTC. It yields the protein CASSLNRDSRNF.

The chain joins TRBV7-9 to TRBJ2-3, with TRBD1 matching over 7 bases. The V and J ends lost 5 bases and 0 bases, in that order; junction bases with no gene match: 8. The V gene's germline CDR1 is SEHNR and CDR2 FQNEAQ (reference sequence). The CDR3 length is 16 residues. CDR3 protein: CASSTIQGWSTDTQYF. In DNA, the CDR3 is TGTGCCAGCAGCACAATACAGGGGTGGAGCACAGATACGCAGTATTTT.

The count of this clone is one. The rearrangement links TRBV2 to TRBJ1-1, with D possibly being TRBD1 (5 bases). CDR1 and CDR2 from the germline V gene are SNHLY and FYNNEI. The CDR3 sequence is 13 residues long. The V end lost 6 bases, the J end lost 0 bases, and 8 bases lay between the germline ends. CDR3 nucleotides: TGTGCCAGCAGCCCAGGGATGAACACTGAAGCTTTCTTT. Its protein product is CASSPGMNTEAFF.

CDR3 sequence: CASSLLAGLMDTQYF. DNA for the CDR3: TGTGCCAGCAGTTTATTAGCGGGTCTTATGGATACGCAGTATTTT. This chain uses TRBV7-9 with TRBJ2-3, with 7 bases lining up with TRBD2. There are 15 residues in the CDR3. J was trimmed by 6 bases and V by 6 bases; bases with no gene match: 12. Germline V gene lookup returns CDR1 SEHNR and CDR2 FQNEAQ (reference sequence). Full variable domain (missing parts from reference TRBV7-9 and TRBJ2-3): DTGVSQNPRHKITKRGQNVTFRCDPISEHNRLYWYRQTLGQGPEFLTYFQNEAQLEKSRLLSDRFSAERPKGSFSTLEIQRTEQGDSAMYLCASSLLAGLMDTQYFGPGTRLTVL.

The V and J genes are TRBV11-3 and TRBJ2-1; D may be TRBD1 (6 bases). Germline V lookup: CDR1 SGHNT, CDR2 YENEEA. The germline V and J ends were trimmed by 0 bases and 6 bases, with 6 bases remaining between them. The length of the CDR3 is 13 residues. CDR3: CASSLEDSNEQFF. The CDR3 DNA follows: TGTGCCAGCAGCTTAGAGGACAGCAATGAGCAGTTCTTC.

J is TRBJ2-1 and V is TRBV18; 7 bases map to TRBD2. The CDR3 totals 15 residues. V gave up 1 base and J gave up 2 bases; unmatched junction bases: 2. The germline gives CDR1 KGHSH, CDR2 LQKENI. In DNA, the CDR3 is TGTGCCAGCTCACCACTAGCGGGCCCCTACAATGAGCAGTTCTTC. Protein product: CASSPLAGPYNEQFF.

The chain employs TRBV2 and TRBJ1-4, with D perhaps matching TRBD1 (5 bases). V lost 5 bases and J 10 bases, leaving 20 bases between the germline ends. Per germline, CDR1 SNHLY and CDR2 FYNNEI. This CDR3 is 15 amino acids long. The chain's CDR3 is CASSHIIDRTGKLFF. The CDR3 region has the DNA TGTGCCAGCAGTCATATTATCGACAGAACGGGAAAACTGTTTTTT.

This rearrangement joins TRBV5-1 to TRBJ2-1, with D hard to call. Between the trimmed V and J ends, which lost 4 bases and 8 bases, there was a span of 13 bases. The CDR3 has 13 residues. Germline V gene data show CDR1 as SGHRS and CDR2 as YFSETQ. CDR3 amino acids: CASSDTTPHEQFF. The CDR3 DNA reads TGCGCCAGCAGCGATACTACCCCCCATGAGCAGTTCTTC.

The chain employs TRBV9 and TRBJ1-3; D is perhaps TRBD1 (6 bases). The CDR3 runs 15 residues. From germline, CDR1 is SGDLS and CDR2 YYNGEE. The germline V and J ends were trimmed by 4 bases and 0 bases, with 11 bases remaining between them. The CDR3: CASSPEGDSGNTIYF. For the CDR3, the DNA is TGTGCCAGCAGCCCTGAGGGGGACTCTGGAAACACCATATATTTT.

The V gene is TRBV5-1, the J gene TRBJ2-3, with 13 bases that match TRBD2. This CDR3 is 16 amino acids long. Germline V gene lookup returns CDR1 SGHRS and CDR2 YFSETQ. The junction had 2 bases not matched to a gene; V was cut back by 2 bases and J by 2 bases. DNA of the CDR3: TGCGCCAGCAGCTTTACTAGCGGGAGGGACACAGATACGCAGTATTTT. Translated: CASSFTSGRDTDTQYF.

Concerning this clone itself: This CDR3 is missing its conserved last phenylalanine or tryptophan, likely due to a read error. The DNA is left out, because the CDR3 cannot be placed on it with certainty; the CDR3 is given as TCRdb lists it. The V gene is TRBV6-1, the J gene TRBJ1-2. Inclusive of both ends, the CDR3 amounts to 12 amino acids. Per germline, CDR1 MNHNS and CDR2 SASEGT. The CDR3: CASSEGTPTVPT.

This clone has just one count. The V call is TRBV10-3, the J call TRBJ2-1, with TRBD2 matching 13 bases. Germline lookup yields CDR1 ENHRY and CDR2 SYGVKD. V gave up 3 bases and J gave up 6 bases; unmatched junction bases: 8. The CDR3 runs 17 residues. CDR3: CAISEPGLAGIGNEQFF. CDR3 sequence (DNA): TGTGCCATCAGTGAACCGGGACTAGCGGGAATCGGCAATGAGCAGTTCTTC.

The chain has TRBV15 and TRBJ2-3; 7 bases fit TRBD2. The CDR3 has 18 residues. In germline, CDR1 is LNHNV, CDR2 YYDKDF (reference sequence). Trimming at V came to 3 bases and at J to 0 bases, leaving 12 bases not matched to a gene. In DNA form, the CDR3 reads TGTGCCACCAGCAGTCAAGCTAGCGGCCTTCCTAGCACAGATACGCAGTATTTT. Amino acids: CATSSQASGLPSTDTQYF.

The rearrangement links TRBV4-1 to TRBJ2-1, with TRBD2 matching 9 bases. With V trimmed by 4 bases and J by 4 bases, 11 bases remained unmatched. The CDR3 has 17 amino acids. CDR1 and CDR2 from the germline V gene are MGHRA and YSYEKL. CDR3 sequence: CASSRDFSGRFYNEQFF. CDR3 coding DNA: TGCGCCAGCAGCCGGGACTTTAGCGGGAGATTTTACAATGAGCAGTTCTTC.

The CDR3 DNA reads as TGTGCCACTCACGGGTTCAGGGGGGTGAGGGAGCAGTACTTC. Translation: CATHGFRGVREQYF. This chain connects TRBV28 to TRBJ2-7, with D possibly TRBD1 on 7 matching bases. The germline CDR1 and CDR2 sequences are MDHEN and SYDVKM. The CDR3 contains 14 residues. V shed 10 bases and J shed 7 bases, with 23 bases lying between them. The full variable domain, in which reference TRBV28 and TRBJ2-7 provide the parts outside the CDR3, is DVKVTQSSRYLVKRTGEKVFLECVQDMDHENMFWYRQDPGLGLRLIYFSYDVKMKEKGDIPEGYSVSREKKERFSLILESASTNQTSMYLCATHGFRGVREQYFGPGTRLTVT.

This sequence joins TRBV4-2 and TRBJ2-5; D is possibly TRBD2 (7 bases). V dropped 1 base and J dropped 5 bases, with 20 bases sitting between them. Per the germline V gene, CDR1 is LGHNA and CDR2 is YNFKEQ. The CDR3 covers 17 residues. The CDR3 DNA follows: TGTGCCAGCAGCCAAGCCAGGGGAGGGGGGGGTCAGGAGACCCAGTACTTC. Translating it yields CASSQARGGGGQETQYF.

The rearrangement uses TRBV7-9 and TRBJ2-3, with TRBD1 matching 9 bases. Germline V gene data show CDR1 as SEHNR and CDR2 as FQNEAQ (reference sequence). The length of the CDR3 is 14 residues. Germline trimming cut 5 bases from V and 6 bases from J; bases unmatched to any gene: 6. The CDR3 DNA follows: TGTGCCAGCAGCGGCGGGACAGGGAAGGATACGCAGTATTTT. Amino acids: CASSGGTGKDTQYF.

J is TRBJ2-7 and V is TRBV27, with 9 nucleotides matching TRBD1. The CDR3 extends over 16 amino acids. Germline CDR1 is MNHEY and CDR2 is SMNVEV (reference sequence). V lost 6 bases, J lost 5 bases, and 14 bases stayed unmatched. Here the CDR3 DNA reads TGTGCCAGCAGCTTTCTCACCGGGACAGGGATCAACGAGCAGTACTTC. As protein: CASSFLTGTGINEQYF.

This sequence joins TRBV5-1 and TRBJ2-1; 10 bases are a match to TRBD2. The CDR3 consists of 15 residues. The J segment lost 9 bases and the V segment lost 4 bases, leaving 10 bases of the junction unmatched. Germline CDR1 SGHRS, CDR2 YFSETQ. The DNA for the CDR3 is TGCGCCAGCAGCGACCTAGCGGGAGAGGGGGGTGAGCAGTTCTTC. This encodes CASSDLAGEGGEQFF. Drawing the rest from reference TRBV5-1 and TRBJ2-1, the complete variable domain is KAGVTQTPRYLIKTRGQQVTLSCSPISGHRSVSWYQQTPGQGLQFLFEYFSETQRNKGNFPGRFSGRQFSNSRSEMNVSTLELGDSALYLCASSDLAGEGGEQFFGPGTRLTVL.

This clone occurred once. The chain uses TRBV7-9 and TRBJ1-3, with D perhaps matching TRBD1 (6 bases). Germline CDR1 reads SEHNR; CDR2 reads FQNEAQ (reference sequence). V was clipped by 1 base and J by 2 bases, with 6 bases between them. This CDR3 has 14 amino acids. The CDR3 loop reads CASSLGGPGNTIYF. In nucleotides, the CDR3 is TGTGCCAGCAGCTTAGGGGGGCCTGGAAACACCATATATTTT.

The chain combines TRBV7-2 with TRBJ1-1; TRBD1 might be the D (6 bases). The CDR3 contains 15 residues. The ends were cut back, 5 bases at V and 1 base at J, with 14 bases in the middle. Germline V CDR1 and CDR2: SGHTA, FQGNSA. The CDR3 DNA follows: TGTGCCAGCAGCCAACGACAGGAGCAGAACACTGAAGCTTTCTTT. Protein: CASSQRQEQNTEAFF.

The chain carries TRBV4-3 and TRBJ2-2, with a weak D call TRBD2 (6 bases). Germline-derived CDR1 and CDR2 are LGHNA and YSLEER. The CDR3 is made up of 18 amino acids. V was clipped by 0 bases and J by 0 bases, with 14 bases between them. In nucleotides, the CDR3 is TGCGCCAGCAGCCAAGAAACCCAGCGGGTAGCGAACACCGGGGAGCTGTTTTTT. Its protein product is CASSQETQRVANTGELFF.

The chain joins TRBV6-6 to TRBJ2-3; 8 nucleotides line up with TRBD1. With 6 bases clipped from V and 6 bases from J, the junction kept 8 bases outside the gene matches. The germline CDR1 and CDR2 sequences are MNHNY and SVGAGI (reference sequence). The CDR3 loop spans 14 amino acids. The CDR3 bases are TGTGCCAGCAGATGGACAGGGACTTCGGATACGCAGTATTTT. This sequence encodes CASRWTGTSDTQYF.

The CDR3 is CASSSVPSPVYGYTF. The CDR3 nucleotides read TGCGCCAGCAGCTCAGTCCCCTCCCCTGTCTATGGCTACACCTTC. The rearrangement links TRBV5-1 to TRBJ1-2, with unresolved D. The CDR3 is made up of 15 amino acids. Trimming cost V 3 bases and J 4 bases, with 16 bases left between them. Germline V CDR1 and CDR2: SGHRS, YFSETQ.